Listed below are T cell receptor beta chains from one sample, sequenced in a study of cytomegalovirus exposure and HLA in healthy donors. Profiled with immunoSEQ multiplex PCR; TCRdb holds only in-frame clones, not every one. The table records 150,000 to 200,000 clones, roughly 78% of them present only once. Sequencing was done on a sample of PBMCs. The receptor set was obtained from a middle-aged man in good health and CMV-seropositive. Both conserved end residues are part of each CDR3. The order of the fields is V gene, clone size, D gene, CDR3 length, J gene, CDR3 DNA, CDR3 protein. The D gene is left open where the match is weak. For some rows the clone size is stated as once, few or many, or as a class when expanded; others skip it.

V gene: TRBV6-5
clone size: once
D gene: NA
CDR3 length: 12
J gene: TRBJ1-2
CDR3 DNA: TGTGCCAGCAGTACGGGGAGGGATGGCTACACCTTC
CDR3 protein: CASSTGRDGYTF

V gene: TRBV4-3
clone size: few
D gene: NA
CDR3 length: 14
J gene: TRBJ1-1
CDR3 DNA: TGCGCCAGCAGCCGACAGGACATGAACACTGAAGCTTTCTTT
CDR3 protein: CASSRQDMNTEAFF

V gene: TRBV7-8
clone size: once
D gene: TRBD1
CDR3 length: 12
J gene: TRBJ1-1
CDR3 DNA: TGTGCCAGCACCCCCCAGGGGGTGGAAGCTTTCTTT
CDR3 protein: CASTPQGVEAFF

V gene: TRBV27
clone size: NA
D gene: TRBD1
CDR3 length: 14
J gene: TRBJ1-1
CDR3 DNA: TGTGCCAGCAGCCCCGGGACAGAGAACACTGAAGCTTTCTTT
CDR3 protein: CASSPGTENTEAFF

V gene: TRBV9
clone size: NA
D gene: NA
CDR3 length: 14
J gene: TRBJ1-1
CDR3 DNA: TGTGCCAGCAGCAAGGGGGGGGCGGACACTGAAGCTTTCTTT
CDR3 protein: CASSKGGADTEAFF

V gene: TRBV5-1
clone size: NA
D gene: TRBD2
CDR3 length: 15
J gene: TRBJ2-3
CDR3 DNA: TGCGCCAGCAGCTTGGCTAGCGGGGGAACAGATACGCAGTATTTT
CDR3 protein: CASSLASGGTDTQYF

V gene: TRBV19
clone size: NA
D gene: TRBD2
CDR3 length: 17
J gene: TRBJ2-7
CDR3 DNA: TGTGCCAGTAGTAGTAAAGGGAGGGACGTTCAGACCTACGAGCAGTACTTC
CDR3 protein: CASSSKGRDVQTYEQYF

V gene: TRBV30
clone size: NA
D gene: NA
CDR3 length: 16
J gene: TRBJ2-5
CDR3 DNA: TGTGCCTGGAGTCCCCTCGGCGGGGTGGTAGGAGAGACCCAGTACTTC
CDR3 protein: CAWSPLGGVVGETQYF

V gene: TRBV7-3
clone size: NA
D gene: TRBD2
CDR3 length: 16
J gene: TRBJ2-2
CDR3 DNA: TGTGCCAGCAGCTTGCTAGCGGGGGGGAACACCGGGGAGCTGTTTTTT
CDR3 protein: CASSLLAGGNTGELFF

V gene: TRBV6-1
clone size: NA
D gene: TRBD1
CDR3 length: 13
J gene: TRBJ1-2
CDR3 DNA: TGTGCCAGCAGCCAGGGGGTAGGGACTGGCTACACCTTC
CDR3 protein: CASSQGVGTGYTF

V gene: TRBV5-6
clone size: NA
D gene: TRBD1
CDR3 length: 16
J gene: TRBJ1-2
CDR3 DNA: TGTGCCAGCAGTACCCTTCCCGGACAGGGCTCCTATGGCTACACCTTC
CDR3 protein: CASSTLPGQGSYGYTF

V gene: TRBV9
clone size: NA
D gene: TRBD1
CDR3 length: 16
J gene: TRBJ2-7
CDR3 DNA: TGTGCCAGCAGCCGATTCTCGGACAGGGGATCCTACGAGCAGTACTTC
CDR3 protein: CASSRFSDRGSYEQYF

V gene: TRBV5-1
clone size: NA
D gene: NA
CDR3 length: 15
J gene: TRBJ2-7
CDR3 DNA: TGCGCCAGCAGCTTGGCCACGGACTCCGGAGGAGAGCAGTACTTC
CDR3 protein: CASSLATDSGGEQYF

V gene: TRBV2
clone size: once
D gene: NA
CDR3 length: 14
J gene: TRBJ2-2
CDR3 DNA: TGTGCCAGCACCCGAGGAAGGGGCGGCGGGGAGCTGTTTTTT
CDR3 protein: CASTRGRGGGELFF

V gene: TRBV4-3
clone size: NA
D gene: NA
CDR3 length: 13
J gene: TRBJ2-3
CDR3 DNA: TGCGCCAGCAGCCAAGAGGGGCGAGATACGCAGTATTTT
CDR3 protein: CASSQEGRDTQYF

V gene: TRBV30
clone size: NA
D gene: TRBD2
CDR3 length: 14
J gene: TRBJ2-3
CDR3 DNA: TGTGCCTGGAGTGTCGGGGGGGGCCCAGATACGCAGTATTTT
CDR3 protein: CAWSVGGGPDTQYF

V gene: TRBV19
clone size: few
D gene: TRBD1
CDR3 length: 12
J gene: TRBJ1-5
CDR3 DNA: TGTGCCAGTAGTGACAGGGTTCAGCCCCAGCATTTT
CDR3 protein: CASSDRVQPQHF

V gene: TRBV7-7
clone size: NA
D gene: TRBD1
CDR3 length: 15
J gene: TRBJ1-2
CDR3 DNA: TGTGCTAGCACATACAGGGGGCGTCCCCCTTATGGCTACACCTTC
CDR3 protein: CASTYRGRPPYGYTF

V gene: TRBV6-1
clone size: NA
D gene: TRBD2
CDR3 length: 15
J gene: TRBJ2-2
CDR3 DNA: TGTGCCAGCAGCGGGGGGGGGACGAACACCGGGGAGCTGTTTTTT
CDR3 protein: CASSGGGTNTGELFF

V gene: TRBV6-5
clone size: NA
D gene: TRBD2
CDR3 length: 14
J gene: TRBJ2-5
CDR3 DNA: TGTGCCAGCAGTTACTCGGGGGGGTCGGAGACCCAGTACTTC
CDR3 protein: CASSYSGGSETQYF

V gene: TRBV5-1
clone size: once
D gene: NA
CDR3 length: 15
J gene: TRBJ2-7
CDR3 DNA: TGCGCCAGCAGCTCCCTGGCCAGGGGCTTCGGCGAGCAGTACTTC
CDR3 protein: CASSSLARGFGEQYF

V gene: TRBV4-3
clone size: few
D gene: NA
CDR3 length: 13
J gene: TRBJ2-3
CDR3 DNA: TGCGCCAGCAGCCACACAAGCACAGATACGCAGTATTTT
CDR3 protein: CASSHTSTDTQYF

V gene: TRBV5-1
clone size: NA
D gene: NA
CDR3 length: 16
J gene: TRBJ1-1
CDR3 DNA: TGCGCCAGCAGCCCGAGATGGACACCGCGGGAAACTGAAGCTTTCTTT
CDR3 protein: CASSPRWTPRETEAFF

V gene: TRBV27
clone size: NA
D gene: NA
CDR3 length: 13
J gene: TRBJ1-2
CDR3 DNA: TGTGCCAGCAGTGTCGACAGGTTGGATGGCTACACCTTC
CDR3 protein: CASSVDRLDGYTF

V gene: TRBV7-2
clone size: NA
D gene: NA
CDR3 length: 14
J gene: TRBJ1-1
CDR3 DNA: TGTGCCAGCAGCTTTGCTCAGGGATACACTGAAGCTTTCTTT
CDR3 protein: CASSFAQGYTEAFF

V gene: TRBV6-1
clone size: NA
D gene: NA
CDR3 length: 15
J gene: TRBJ2-1
CDR3 DNA: TGTGCCAGCGGCTCGGGGGGCCTGGCCTACAATGAGCAGTTCTTC
CDR3 protein: CASGSGGLAYNEQFF

V gene: TRBV5-5
clone size: NA
D gene: TRBD1
CDR3 length: 15
J gene: TRBJ1-4
CDR3 DNA: TGTGCCAGCAGCTGGGAAGACAGGGGGCGTGAAAAACTGTTTTTT
CDR3 protein: CASSWEDRGREKLFF

V gene: TRBV5-1
clone size: NA
D gene: NA
CDR3 length: 15
J gene: TRBJ2-5
CDR3 DNA: TGCGCCAGCAGCTTGCGGGCGACAGCCCAAGAGACCCAGTACTTC
CDR3 protein: CASSLRATAQETQYF

V gene: TRBV7-9
clone size: NA
D gene: TRBD1
CDR3 length: 15
J gene: TRBJ1-5
CDR3 DNA: TGTGCCAGCAGCTTGGACAGGGAGGGGCATCAGCCCCAGCATTTT
CDR3 protein: CASSLDREGHQPQHF

V gene: TRBV7-6
clone size: NA
D gene: NA
CDR3 length: 15
J gene: TRBJ2-1
CDR3 DNA: TGTGCCAGCAGCTCCACAGGGAGCTCGGGGAATGAGCAGTTCTTC
CDR3 protein: CASSSTGSSGNEQFF

V gene: TRBV4-2
clone size: NA
D gene: TRBD2
CDR3 length: 15
J gene: TRBJ2-7
CDR3 DNA: TGTGCCAGCAGCCAAGTATTCGGGGGGACCTACGAGCAGTACTTC
CDR3 protein: CASSQVFGGTYEQYF

V gene: TRBV4-2
clone size: NA
D gene: TRBD2
CDR3 length: 17
J gene: TRBJ2-1
CDR3 DNA: TGTGCCAGCAGCCAAGAGTCACTAGCGGGGGGGCTAAGTGAGCAGTTCTTC
CDR3 protein: CASSQESLAGGLSEQFF

V gene: TRBV5-1
clone size: NA
D gene: NA
CDR3 length: 15
J gene: TRBJ2-7
CDR3 DNA: TGCGCCAGCAGCCCTCCCGGGGAGAGGGCCTACGAGCAGTACTTC
CDR3 protein: CASSPPGERAYEQYF

V gene: TRBV2
clone size: NA
D gene: TRBD1
CDR3 length: 14
J gene: TRBJ1-6
CDR3 DNA: TGTGCCAGCAGTTTGGACAGGGGCAATTCACCCCTCCACTTT
CDR3 protein: CASSLDRGNSPLHF

V gene: TRBV29-1
clone size: NA
D gene: TRBD1
CDR3 length: 13
J gene: TRBJ1-2
CDR3 DNA: TGCAGCGGAGACACAGGGGTTAACTATGGCTACACCTTC
CDR3 protein: CSGDTGVNYGYTF

V gene: TRBV30
clone size: NA
D gene: NA
CDR3 length: 11
J gene: TRBJ1-2
CDR3 DNA: TGTGCCTGGAGTGTACAGGTTGGCTACACCTTC
CDR3 protein: CAWSVQVGYTF

V gene: TRBV19
clone size: NA
D gene: NA
CDR3 length: 15
J gene: TRBJ1-6
CDR3 DNA: TGTGCCAGTAGTATAGACCCGCGGGACGGTTCACCCCTCCACTTT
CDR3 protein: CASSIDPRDGSPLHF

V gene: TRBV7-9
clone size: NA
D gene: NA
CDR3 length: 14
J gene: TRBJ1-4
CDR3 DNA: TGTGCCAGCAGCTCCGACAGGTTTAATGAAAAACTGTTTTTT
CDR3 protein: CASSSDRFNEKLFF

V gene: TRBV7-2
clone size: NA
D gene: NA
CDR3 length: 17
J gene: TRBJ2-1
CDR3 DNA: TGTGCCAGCAGATTAAGGAGAGGTCAGGGTATCTACAATGAGCAGTTCTTC
CDR3 protein: CASRLRRGQGIYNEQFF

V gene: TRBV20-1
clone size: NA
D gene: NA
CDR3 length: 11
J gene: TRBJ2-3
CDR3 DNA: TGCAGTGCTAGACTCACAGATACGCAGTATTTT
CDR3 protein: CSARLTDTQYF

V gene: TRBV6-5
clone size: NA
D gene: TRBD1
CDR3 length: 14
J gene: TRBJ1-1
CDR3 DNA: TGTGCCAGCAGCAAGGACAGGCCCCCCTCCGAAGCTTTCTTT
CDR3 protein: CASSKDRPPSEAFF

V gene: TRBV27
clone size: NA
D gene: NA
CDR3 length: 13
J gene: TRBJ1-6
CDR3 DNA: TGTGCCAGCAGTCCTAATCTCGGGTCACCCCTCCACTTT
CDR3 protein: CASSPNLGSPLHF

V gene: TRBV5-4
clone size: NA
D gene: NA
CDR3 length: 13
J gene: TRBJ2-7
CDR3 DNA: TGTGCCAGCAGCTTGATTGGGCAGTACGAGCAGTACTTC
CDR3 protein: CASSLIGQYEQYF

V gene: TRBV7-9
clone size: NA
D gene: NA
CDR3 length: 16
J gene: TRBJ2-1
CDR3 DNA: TGTGCCAGCAGCTTATTGAGACAGGCCCTTGGCGGTGAGCAGTTCTTC
CDR3 protein: CASSLLRQALGGEQFF

V gene: TRBV10-3
clone size: NA
D gene: TRBD2
CDR3 length: 14
J gene: TRBJ2-7
CDR3 DNA: TGTGCCATCAGTGAGTCAGGACTAGCCAAAGAGCAGTACTTC
CDR3 protein: CAISESGLAKEQYF

V gene: TRBV27
clone size: NA
D gene: TRBD1
CDR3 length: 13
J gene: TRBJ2-1
CDR3 DNA: TGTGCCAGCAGTTTGTTAACAGGGGATGAGCAGTTCTTC
CDR3 protein: CASSLLTGDEQFF

V gene: TRBV5-6
clone size: few
D gene: TRBD1
CDR3 length: 15
J gene: TRBJ2-1
CDR3 DNA: TGTGCCAGCAGCTTAACCGGGACAGGGGGCAATGAGCAGTTCTTC
CDR3 protein: CASSLTGTGGNEQFF

V gene: TRBV5-1
clone size: NA
D gene: NA
CDR3 length: 15
J gene: TRBJ2-2
CDR3 DNA: TGCGCCAGCAGCTTGGGAGGGCTAGAATCCGGGGAGCTGTTTTTT
CDR3 protein: CASSLGGLESGELFF

V gene: TRBV6-1
clone size: NA
D gene: NA
CDR3 length: 15
J gene: TRBJ1-4
CDR3 DNA: TGTGCCAGCAGCGAAAACAGGGTCAGGGGTGAAAAACTGTTTTTT
CDR3 protein: CASSENRVRGEKLFF

V gene: TRBV30
clone size: once
D gene: NA
CDR3 length: 14
J gene: TRBJ2-2
CDR3 DNA: TGTGCCTGGAGTGTACAAGGGGTCACCGGGGAGCTGTTTTTT
CDR3 protein: CAWSVQGVTGELFF

V gene: TRBV27
clone size: NA
D gene: NA
CDR3 length: 16
J gene: TRBJ2-1
CDR3 DNA: TGTGCCAGCAGTGAACTTATGATCAGACGAACGGGTGAGCAGTTCTTC
CDR3 protein: CASSELMIRRTGEQFF